The 17 T cell receptor beta chains reported below all come from one sample, sequenced in a study of regulatory T cells in long-lasting Graves disease (dated by TCRdb to the early 2020s). The library was produced with multiplex PCR. Reads for this sample came from an Illumina HiSeq 4000. To build TCR beta libraries, CDR3 regions were amplified by Arm-PCR using iRepertoire HTBI primers. Using fastp trimming at Q25 and MiXCR clonotype assembly, TCRdb reanalyzed the public sequencing data and kept in-frame beta chains. Each entry is one CDR3 protein sequence, shown with its most common DNA and genes. The sample profile shows about 450,000 distinct CDR3 sequences; less than 20% of them were found once. About 10% of the sample lies in the top ten. Read against the paper, the sample's time point label means: newly diagnosed GD, antithyroid drugs for less than 3 months. For both TCR sequencing and RNA sequencing, RNA was extracted from PBMCs using TRIzol.

These same data were also listed under a study on T cells in Graves' hyperthyroidism and ophthalmopathy.

The source material was peripheral blood mononuclear cells (PBMCs), sampled at new diagnosis, from a patient treated with antithyroid drugs. The receptors stem from a woman in her twenties or thirties with Graves disease. Donor details come from another sample of the same person, matched by shared clones.

This clonotype was recorded many times. The V gene is TRBV3-1, the J gene TRBJ2-7; TRBD1 aligns across 8 bases. V gave up 4 bases and J gave up 3 bases; unmatched junction bases: 8. Per germline, CDR1 LGHDT and CDR2 YNNKEL (reference sequence). The CDR3 loop spans 15 amino acids. The CDR3: CASSPRQGQGYEQYF. DNA of the CDR3: TGTGCCAGCAGCCCCCGACAGGGGCAAGGCTACGAGCAGTACTTC.

This clonotype was detected many times. The gene calls are TRBV18 and TRBJ1-1; the match to TRBD1 covers 8 bases. This CDR3 comprises 14 residues. V lost 4 bases and J lost 4; bases outside the gene matches: 5. From germline, CDR1 is KGHSH and CDR2 LQKENI. The CDR3 coding sequence is TGTGCCAGCTCACAAGACAGGGGAGTCACTGAAGCTTTCTTT. Encoded protein: CASSQDRGVTEAFF.

With respect to this clonotype: Given a much more abundant clone one base away, this may be a read error. The CDR3 DNA sequence: TGTGCCAGCAGCGAGACAGGAGGGGCAAGCGAGACCCTGTACTTC. Amino acid sequence: CASSETGGASETLYF. The chain joins TRBV5-4 to TRBJ2-5; the D call may be TRBD1 or TRBD2 (6 bases each). The length of the CDR3 is 15 residues. Per germline, CDR1 SGHNT and CDR2 YYREEE (reference sequence).

The table lists this clonotype with many counts. The chain is built from TRBV2 and TRBJ2-5; 7 bases are shared with TRBD2. Looked up from germline, CDR1 is SNHLY and CDR2 is FYNNEI. The CDR3 runs 16 residues. J lost 4 bases, V lost 3 bases, and 11 bases had no gene match. In nucleotides, the CDR3 is TGTGCCAGCAGTGAGGGACTTGGCGGGAGCGGAGAGACCCAGTACTTC. Translation: CASSEGLGGSGETQYF.

There are a few counts of this clonotype. CDR3 loop: CASTHSYGYTF. CDR3 DNA sequence: TGTGCCAGCACCCACTCATATGGCTACACCTTC. The gene calls are TRBV7-9 and TRBJ1-2; D is unresolved. The CDR3 runs 11 residues. CDR1 and CDR2 from the germline V gene are SEHNR and FQNEAQ (reference sequence). The V end lost 7 bases, the J end lost 5 bases, and 8 bases lay between the germline ends.

This clonotype showed up many times. The chain recombines TRBV15 with TRBJ2-3, with 12 nucleotides matching TRBD2. Germline V gives CDR1 LNHNV, CDR2 YYDKDF (reference sequence). The length of the CDR3 is 17 residues. V shed 1 base, J shed 8 bases, and the junction held 10 bases outside the gene matches. The CDR3 region has the DNA TGTGCCACCAGCAGAGCTCTAGCGGGAGGGCGAAGGGGTACGCAGTATTTT. The encoded protein is CATSRALAGGRRGTQYF.

V usage is TRBV6-2 or TRBV6-3 and J usage is TRBJ1-3; D unresolved. From germline, CDR1 is MNHEY and CDR2 SVGEGT. Trimming left V 0 bases short and J 3 bases short, with 9 bases between. There are 15 residues in the CDR3. The chain's CDR3 is CASSYSHSSGNTIYF. The CDR3 DNA follows: TGTGCCAGCAGTTACTCCCACAGCAGTGGAAACACCATATATTTT.

This clonotype was recorded at least ten times. This chain links TRBV7-6 with TRBJ2-1, with TRBD2 matching over 8 bases. With V trimmed by 5 bases and J by 6 bases, 3 bases remained unmatched. The CDR3 is made up of 13 amino acids. Germline CDR1 reads SGHVS; CDR2 reads FNYEAQ. CDR3 in DNA: TGTGCCAGCAGCCCCAGCGGGAGCAATGAGCAGTTCTTC. This codes for CASSPSGSNEQFF.

This clonotype was seen many times. The chain employs TRBV11-2 and TRBJ2-7; 9 bases are a match to TRBD2. The V gene's germline CDR1 is SGHAT and CDR2 FQNNGV. The J segment lost 3 bases and the V segment lost 1 base, leaving 4 bases of the junction unmatched. The CDR3 length is 15 residues. The CDR3 reads CASSLVRTSDYEQYF. CDR3 coding DNA: TGTGCCAGCAGCTTAGTACGGACTAGCGACTACGAGCAGTACTTC.

Ten or more counts support this clonotype. The chain couples TRBV15 to TRBJ2-6; D remains unclear. CDR3 size: 17 residues. Germline V gene lookup returns CDR1 LNHNV and CDR2 YYDKDF (reference sequence). V lost 1 base and J lost 0, with 10 bases in between. DNA for the CDR3: TGTGCCACCAGCAGAGTTTCAGTATTCTCTGGGGCCAACGTCCTGACTTTC. It specifies CATSRVSVFSGANVLTF.

This clonotype showed up many times. CDR3 bases: TGTGCCAGCCTGGGCATGAACACTGAAGCTTTCTTT. It yields the protein CASLGMNTEAFF. This chain links TRBV11-2 with TRBJ1-1; no reliable D call. This CDR3 is built from 12 residues. Trimming removed 8 bases from V and 0 bases from J, with 7 bases in between. CDR1 SGHAT and CDR2 FQNNGV come from the germline V gene.

In its sample, this clonotype was seen many times. The chain recombines TRBV7-9 with TRBJ2-1; maybe TRBD2 (6 bases). Between the trimmed V and J ends, which lost 4 bases and 0 bases, there was a span of 16 bases. CDR3 length equals 17 residues. Germline assignment: CDR1 SEHNR and CDR2 FQNEAQ (reference sequence). CDR3 in DNA: TGTGCCAGCAGCTCATTAGAGGTGGGAGGCTCCTACAATGAGCAGTTCTTC. This translates into CASSSLEVGGSYNEQFF.

This sequence joins TRBV9 and TRBJ2-1; either TRBD1 or TRBD2 may fit D (5 bases each). The CDR3 is 13 residues long. Deletions cut 0 bases from V and 10 bases from J, with 11 bases between. Germline CDR1 and CDR2: SGDLS and YYNGEE. The CDR3 sequence: CASSVEGTEEQFF. CDR3 nucleotides: TGTGCCAGCAGCGTAGAGGGGACGGAAGAGCAGTTCTTC.

This clonotype was seen more than once but under ten times. V and J are TRBV6-1 and TRBJ1-6; the D is unclear. The germline gives CDR1 MNHNS, CDR2 SASEGT. The CDR3 length is 14 residues. V lost 3 bases to trimming and J lost 8 bases, with 11 bases between them. The CDR3 coding sequence is TGTGCCAGCAGTGAGAGGCAGAACCATTCACCCCTCCACTTT. Its protein product is CASSERQNHSPLHF.

This clonotype came up a few times. The chain employs TRBV25-1 and TRBJ2-2; 9 nucleotides match TRBD2. The trim removed 5 bases at V and 0 bases at J, leaving 4 bases unmatched. The CDR3 is 16 residues long. Germline V gene lookup returns CDR1 MGHDK and CDR2 SYGVNS. As DNA, the CDR3 is TGTGCCAGCAGTCCCCGGACTAGCGCGAACACCGGGGAGCTGTTTTTT. Its translation is CASSPRTSANTGELFF. The entire variable domain, with the rest obtained from reference TRBV25-1 and TRBJ2-2, is as follows: EADIYQTPRYLVIGTGKKITLECSQTMGHDKMYWYQQDPGMELHLIHYSYGVNSTEKGDLSSESTVSRIRTEHFPLTLESARPSHTSQYLCASSPRTSANTGELFFGEGSRLTVL.

The chain uses TRBV6-1 and TRBJ1-4; D is undetermined. The CDR3 runs 14 residues. Trimming removed 7 bases at V and 2 bases at J, with 11 bases between. Germline CDR1 is MNHNS and CDR2 is SASEGT. The CDR3 DNA reads TGTGCCAGCACCCGGGTCGGGACTAATGAAAAACTGTTTTTT. As protein: CASTRVGTNEKLFF.

The rearrangement joins TRBV15 to TRBJ2-1; 9 bases agree with TRBD2. V lost 6 bases to trimming and J lost 6 bases; unmatched junction nucleotides: 9. The length of the CDR3 is 15 residues. Germline CDR1 reads LNHNV; CDR2 reads YYDKDF (reference sequence). CDR3: CATRQRGRALNEQFF. The DNA for the CDR3 is TGTGCCACCAGGCAGCGCGGGAGGGCCCTCAATGAGCAGTTCTTC.